These T cell receptor beta chains were read from a single sample in a study of T cell changes during pregnancy in multiple sclerosis. Repertoires were generated with immunoSEQ multiplex PCR, while TCRdb's copy carries only in-frame clones and drops some. Seen here are tens of thousands of clones, approximately 92% observed once, and the top ten hold roughly 1.3%. The sequences come from CD4+ T cells from peripheral blood mononuclear cells, collected in the first trimester of pregnancy. Receptors originate from a female donor with multiple sclerosis, enrolled in a pregnancy study. Both conserved end residues are part of each CDR3. D genes are given only for firm matches. Some rows mark clone size as missing; the rest say once, few, many or name a class of expanded clone.

NA,TRBV25-1,TRBJ2-7,NA,TGTGCCAGCACGAGCCCCCCCCGTTCCGAGCAGTACTTC,CASTSPPRSEQYF
NA,TRBV27,TRBJ1-3,TRBD1,TGTGCCAGCAGTTTTCAGGGGGCGCAAAGGGGAGACACCATATATTTT,CASSFQGAQRGDTIYF
NA,TRBV19,TRBJ2-1,TRBD2,TGTGCCAGTAGTATATCTAGCGGGAGCTCCTACAATGAGCAGTTCTTC,CASSISSGSSYNEQFF
NA,TRBV19,TRBJ2-7,TRBD2,TGTGCCAGTAGTATGGGGACTAGCGGGAGGGCCTACGAGCAGTACTTC,CASSMGTSGRAYEQYF
once,TRBV5-1,TRBJ2-5,NA,TGCGCCAGCAGCCCATCGGGAGTACTGCAAGAGACCCAGTACTTC,CASSPSGVLQETQYF
NA,TRBV25-1,TRBJ2-3,NA,TGTGCCAGCAGTGCCCAGGATCCAGATACGCAGTATTTT,CASSAQDPDTQYF
NA,TRBV29-1,TRBJ1-1,TRBD1,TGCAGCGCCCACAGGGGGCTCACTGAAGCTTTCTTT,CSAHRGLTEAFF
NA,TRBV28,TRBJ1-5,TRBD1,TGTGCCAGCACAGGGGGAAGGCAGCCCCAGCATTTT,CASTGGRQPQHF
NA,TRBV6-1,TRBJ1-5,NA,TGTGCCAGCAGTGAAATTCAGGGCCCACAGCATTTT,CASSEIQGPQHF
once,TRBV4-1,TRBJ1-2,NA,TGCGCCAGCAGCCAACCGCCGGGACACAACATAACTAACTATGGCTACACCTTC,CASSQPPGHNITNYGYTF
NA,TRBV19,TRBJ1-4,TRBD1,TGTGCCAGTAGTCCTGTGACAGGGCGTGAAAAACTGTTTTTT,CASSPVTGREKLFF
NA,TRBV7-2,TRBJ2-1,NA,TGTGCCAGCAGCTTATTGGCGGGGTCCTACAATGAGCAGTTCTTC,CASSLLAGSYNEQFF
few,TRBV7-9,TRBJ1-5,NA,TGTGCCAGCAGCTTATACACCGATCAGCCCCAGCATTTT,CASSLYTDQPQHF
NA,TRBV6-5,TRBJ1-1,NA,TGTGCCAGCAGTTACGGGGGGACTGGGAACACTGAAGCTTTCTTT,CASSYGGTGNTEAFF
NA,TRBV6-6,TRBJ2-3,TRBD2,TGTGCCAGCAGAGCGGGGACTAGCGGGAGACTAGATACGCAGTATTTT,CASRAGTSGRLDTQYF
NA,TRBV29-1,TRBJ1-2,NA,TGCAGCGTTGATTCTCTGGGGGCCCCTAACTATGGCTACACCTTC,CSVDSLGAPNYGYTF
NA,TRBV6-1,TRBJ1-3,TRBD1,TGTGCCAGCAGTGCGCGAGACAGGGCCTCTGGAAACACCATATATTTT,CASSARDRASGNTIYF
NA,TRBV30,TRBJ2-3,NA,TGTGCCTGGAGTGTTCGTCTCGGGAGCACAGATACGCAGTATTTT,CAWSVRLGSTDTQYF
NA,TRBV6-6,TRBJ2-4,NA,TGTGCCAGCAGTTCAGGGGTAGCCAAAAACATTCAGTACTTC,CASSSGVAKNIQYF
NA,TRBV9,TRBJ2-1,NA,TGTGCCAGCAGCGTAGCCCCTGACTACTACAATGAGCAGTTCTTC,CASSVAPDYYNEQFF
NA,TRBV6-6,TRBJ2-1,NA,TGTGCCAGCATTCCGGGCCCAACATCAGGGGCCCTGAAGTTCTTC,CASIPGPTSGALKFF
NA,TRBV7-2,TRBJ2-1,TRBD2,TGTGCCAGCAGCTTTGGACTAGCGGCCTACAATGAGCAGTTCTTC,CASSFGLAAYNEQFF
NA,TRBV6-5,TRBJ1-1,NA,TGTGCCAGCAGTTACTCTGGAGTAGCTTTCTTT,CASSYSGVAFF
few,TRBV19,TRBJ2-7,TRBD1,TGTGCCAGTAGTACCGGGACAGGGTCCTACGAGCAGTACTTC,CASSTGTGSYEQYF
NA,TRBV5-1,TRBJ1-2,TRBD1,TGCGCCAGCAGCTTGGAGGGACAGGTCTATGGCTACACCTTC,CASSLEGQVYGYTF
NA,TRBV4-1,TRBJ1-5,NA,TGCGCCAGCAGCCAAGTGTCTAGTTCCCCAAATCAGCCCCAGCATTTT,CASSQVSSSPNQPQHF
NA,TRBV10-1,TRBJ2-1,TRBD2,TGCGCCAGCAGCTTGCCGAGGACTAGCGGTACCAGCTCCTACAATGAGCAGTTCTTC,CASSLPRTSGTSSYNEQFF
NA,TRBV19,TRBJ1-3,TRBD1,TGTGCCAGTAGTATGGGGACAGGCGGAAACACCATATATTTT,CASSMGTGGNTIYF
NA,TRBV2,TRBJ2-1,TRBD2,TGTGCCAGCAGTGAGGGGCTAGCGGGAGAGGGTGAGCAGTTCTTC,CASSEGLAGEGEQFF
few,TRBV12-5,TRBJ1-1,NA,TGTGCTAGTGGTTTGCATGGGGGGAGCACTGAAGCTTTCTTT,CASGLHGGSTEAFF
NA,TRBV4-2,TRBJ2-7,TRBD2,TGTGCCAGCAGCCAAGAGTTAGCGGGAGGCCACGAGCAGTACTTC,CASSQELAGGHEQYF
NA,TRBV7-2,TRBJ1-1,NA,TGTGCCAGCAGCTCGAACAGGGCTATTGAAGCTTTCTTT,CASSSNRAIEAFF
NA,TRBV7-2,TRBJ2-1,TRBD2,TGTGCCAGCAGCTTGGGACTAGCGGGAGATGATGAGCAGTTCTTC,CASSLGLAGDDEQFF
NA,TRBV6-4,TRBJ1-2,TRBD1,TGTGCCAGCAGTCCACAACTCGGACAGGGGTTTAACTATGGCTACACCTTC,CASSPQLGQGFNYGYTF
NA,TRBV30,TRBJ2-1,NA,TGTGCCTGGAGTGTACGACGGGAGACATCCTCTGAGCAGTTCTTC,CAWSVRRETSSEQFF
NA,TRBV6-6,TRBJ2-1,NA,TGTGCCAGCAGCCAATACAATGAGCAGTTCTTC,CASSQYNEQFF
NA,TRBV4-2,TRBJ2-2,TRBD2,TGTGCCAGCAGCCGTCAGACCCTAGCGGGAGGGCCGGGGGAGGAGCTGTTTTTT,CASSRQTLAGGPGEELFF
NA,TRBV18,TRBJ2-1,TRBD1,TGTGCCAGCTCACCGCCACAGGGGGCGAACTACAATGAGCAGTTCTTC,CASSPPQGANYNEQFF
NA,TRBV10-1,TRBJ2-7,NA,TGCGCCAGCAGCCCCCGGGGTCGGGGTTACGAGCAGTACTTC,CASSPRGRGYEQYF
NA,TRBV9,TRBJ2-1,TRBD2,TGTGCCAGCAGCGTAGACGGACTAGCGGGATCGGCGCAGTTCTTC,CASSVDGLAGSAQFF